The clone carrying this T cell receptor (beta chain) was recorded once. What it binds is not known. These data come from a study of T cell repertoires in cytomegalovirus infection. TCRdb re-called the reads with MiXCR, one entry per CDR3 protein. The sample holds roughly 920,000 distinct CDR3 sequences, roughly 30% seen once. V shed 3 bases and J shed 0 bases, with 17 bases lying between them. The germline V gene encodes CDR1 SGDLS and CDR2 YYNGEE. This CDR3 comprises 17 residues. This TCR was recovered from a human donor in good health (CMV status not recorded). Some clones in this sample may be carry-over from other donors' samples. The specimen comprised cultured CD8+ T cells from PBMCs, sampled from culture after CMV antigen stimulation. The chain combines TRBV9 with TRBJ2-3; the D gene could be TRBD1 or TRBD2 (6 bases each). DNA of the CDR3: TGTGCCAGCAGCGCTAAAGGGGGGCGAACCAGCACAGATACGCAGTATTTT. Its translation is CASSAKGGRTSTDTQYF.